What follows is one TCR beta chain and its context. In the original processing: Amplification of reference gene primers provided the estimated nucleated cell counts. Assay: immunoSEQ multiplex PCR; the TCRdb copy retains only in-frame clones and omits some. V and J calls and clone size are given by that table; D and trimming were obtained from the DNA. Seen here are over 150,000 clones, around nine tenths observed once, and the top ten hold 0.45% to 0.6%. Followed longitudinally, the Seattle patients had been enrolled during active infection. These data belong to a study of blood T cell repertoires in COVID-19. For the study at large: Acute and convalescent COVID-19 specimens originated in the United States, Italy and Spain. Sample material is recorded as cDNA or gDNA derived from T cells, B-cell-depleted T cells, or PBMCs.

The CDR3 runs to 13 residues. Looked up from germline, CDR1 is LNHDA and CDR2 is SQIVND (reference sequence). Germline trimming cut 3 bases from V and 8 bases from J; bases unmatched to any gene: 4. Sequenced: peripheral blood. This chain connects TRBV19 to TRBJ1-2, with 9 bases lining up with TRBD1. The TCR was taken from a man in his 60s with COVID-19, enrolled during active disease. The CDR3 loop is CASSIGQGKGYTF. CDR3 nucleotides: TGTGCCAGTAGTATTGGACAGGGGAAGGGCTACACCTTC.